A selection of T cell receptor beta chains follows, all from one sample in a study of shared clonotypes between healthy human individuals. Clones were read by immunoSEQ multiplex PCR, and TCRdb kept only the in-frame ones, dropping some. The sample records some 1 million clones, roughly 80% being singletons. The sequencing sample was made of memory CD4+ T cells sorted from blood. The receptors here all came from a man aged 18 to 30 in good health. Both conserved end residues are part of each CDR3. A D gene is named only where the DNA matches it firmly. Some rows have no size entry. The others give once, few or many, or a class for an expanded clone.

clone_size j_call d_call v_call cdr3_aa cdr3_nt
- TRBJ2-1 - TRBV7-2 CASSRRSWGGRSDYNEQFF TGTGCCAGCAGCCGACGGTCGTGGGGGGGCCGAAGCGACTACAATGAGCAGTTCTTC
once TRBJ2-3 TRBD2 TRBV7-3 CASSIRRGLAESTDTQYF TGTGCCAGCAGCATAAGACGGGGACTAGCGGAAAGCACAGATACGCAGTATTTT
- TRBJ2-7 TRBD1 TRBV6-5 CASSRPGQSYEQYF TGTGCCAGCAGTAGACCGGGACAGTCCTACGAGCAGTACTTC
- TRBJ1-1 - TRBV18 CASSRTVDTEAFF TGTGCCAGCTCACGCACAGTGGACACTGAAGCTTTCTTT
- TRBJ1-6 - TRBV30 CAWSSSEASPLHF TGTGCCTGGTCTTCGTCGGAGGCTTCACCCCTCCACTTT
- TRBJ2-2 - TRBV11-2 CASSIRGADTGELFF TGTGCCAGCAGCATCAGGGGGGCCGACACCGGGGAGCTGTTTTTT
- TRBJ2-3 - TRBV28 CASTRGRSGPGDTQYF TGTGCCAGCACCCGAGGGCGGAGCGGGCCTGGGGATACGCAGTATTTT
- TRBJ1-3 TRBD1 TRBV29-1 CSGRQGSGNTIYF TGCAGCGGGCGACAGGGCTCTGGAAACACCATATATTTT
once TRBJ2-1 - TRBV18 CASSPPLGQGNEQFF TGTGCCAGCTCACCACCATTGGGTCAAGGTAATGAGCAGTTCTTC
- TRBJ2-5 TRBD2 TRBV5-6 CASSPRPGGRETQYF TGTGCCAGCAGCCCCCGCCCGGGGGGGAGGGAGACCCAGTACTTC
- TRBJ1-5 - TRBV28 CASGLTRSDQPQHF TGTGCCAGCGGATTGACTAGGTCGGATCAGCCCCAGCATTTT
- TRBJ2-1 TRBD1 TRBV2 CASSQGRTGGYNEQFF TGTGCCAGCAGTCAAGGACGGACAGGGGGCTACAATGAGCAGTTCTTC
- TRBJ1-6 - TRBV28 CASDSGVIYNSPLHF TGTGCCAGCGACTCAGGGGTCATATATAATTCACCCCTCCACTTT
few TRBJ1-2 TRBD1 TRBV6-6 CASSQGQVLYGYTF TGTGCCAGCAGTCAGGGACAGGTTTTATATGGCTACACCTTC
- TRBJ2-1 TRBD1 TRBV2 CASGGRTGGTNEQFF TGTGCCAGCGGAGGGAGGACAGGGGGGACGAATGAGCAGTTCTTC
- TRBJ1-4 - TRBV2 CASRFSGKSNEKLFF TGTGCCAGCAGATTCTCAGGGAAGTCTAATGAAAAACTGTTTTTT
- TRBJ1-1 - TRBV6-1 CASSEQVKGTEAFF TGTGCCAGCAGTGAACAGGTAAAGGGGACTGAAGCTTTCTTT
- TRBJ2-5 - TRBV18 CASSPTTGSETQYF TGTGCCAGCTCACCTACAACAGGGTCGGAGACCCAGTACTTC
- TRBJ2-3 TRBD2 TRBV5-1 CASSPRSGSVADTQYF TGCGCCAGCAGCCCCCGTAGCGGGAGTGTAGCAGATACGCAGTATTTT
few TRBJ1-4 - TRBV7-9 CASSQLTNEKLFF TGTGCCAGCAGTCAGCTAACTAATGAAAAACTGTTTTTT
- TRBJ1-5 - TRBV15 CATSLRPHGSNQPQHF TGTGCCACCAGCTTGCGCCCACACGGGAGCAATCAGCCCCAGCATTTT
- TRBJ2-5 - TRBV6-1 CASSEGRGGTGETQYF TGTGCCAGCAGTGAAGGTCGAGGCGGTACGGGGGAGACCCAGTACTTC
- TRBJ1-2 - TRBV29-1 CSVDLGAYGYTF TGCAGCGTTGATCTCGGGGCCTATGGCTACACCTTC
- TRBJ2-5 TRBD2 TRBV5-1 CASSINGLAGTQETQYF TGCGCCAGCAGCATCAACGGACTAGCGGGGACTCAAGAGACCCAGTACTTC